This T cell receptor beta chain appears in the sequencing data of a study of blood T cell repertoires in COVID-19. As for the study in general: Material from acute and convalescent COVID-19 was sourced from the United States, Italy and Spain. In each case, the material was cDNA or gDNA derived from T cells, B-cell-depleted T cells, or PBMCs.

Per the original methods: Amplification of reference gene primers provided the estimated nucleated cell counts. The data were produced by immunoSEQ multiplex PCR, yet TCRdb's version contains in-frame clones alone and is incomplete. V, J and clone size were drawn from that table, and D and trimming were deduced from the DNA. The sample has around 270,000 clones, roughly 80% seen once. This CDR3 comprises 16 residues. Material for sequencing was peripheral blood. V gene TRBV21-1 combines with J gene TRBJ2-3; TRBD1 reflects the table's D call only, with no check against the DNA. TRBV21-1 is marked as a pseudogene. The receptor comes from a man aged 60 to 75 with acute or convalescent COVID-19. The CDR3 region has the DNA TGTGCCAGCAGCAAAGGAGAGGCCAGGGGCTCAGATACGCAGTATTTT. This codes for CASSKGEARGSDTQYF.